A single sample is the source of the 19 T cell receptor beta chains below, sequenced in a study of radiotherapy plus CTLA-4 blockade in lung cancer (dated by TCRdb to the late 2010s). The protocol used for the library was the immunoSEQ multiplex PCR assay. Entries here come from immuneACCESS through TCRdb and include only in-frame sequences with V and J called. Some clones fail to appear in such tables; in the studies checked, an unresolved V gene covers under half of the shortfall, and the cause of the remainder is unknown. A total of about 98,000 clones appear in this sample, approximately 78% of them only once. Under 4% of the sample rests with the top ten. The sequenced sample was peripheral blood, obtained from a patient treated with radiotherapy plus ipilimumab. The receptor set was obtained from a human donor with non-small cell lung cancer who had a partial response to radiotherapy plus ipilimumab.

The V and J genes are TRBV7-2 and TRBJ2-2, with 13 bases aligning to TRBD2. CDR1 and CDR2 (germline): SGHTA, FQGNSA. J gave up 6 bases and V 8 bases, and 9 bases lay outside the gene matches. The length of the CDR3 is 16 residues. CDR3 sequence: CASPPPGTSGAGELFF. The CDR3 DNA follows: TGTGCCAGCCCCCCTCCCGGGACTAGCGGGGCCGGGGAGCTGTTTTTT.

The chain has TRBV28 and TRBJ1-1; D call uncertain. CDR3 length equals 15 residues. Germline V lookup: CDR1 MDHEN, CDR2 SYDVKM. V was clipped by 6 bases and J by 4 bases, with 18 bases between them. This CDR3 is CASSPGSSPGTEAFF. CDR3 in DNA: TGTGCCAGCAGCCCCGGGTCCTCCCCGGGCACTGAAGCTTTCTTT.

The chain carries TRBV7-3 and TRBJ2-2, with a possible D match to TRBD1 (6 bases). V lost 5 bases, J lost 6 bases, and 10 bases lay in between. This CDR3 contains 13 residues. The germline gives CDR1 SGHTA, CDR2 FQGTGA. The CDR3: CASSRGQSGELFF. The CDR3 nucleotides are TGTGCCAGCAGCAGGGGACAATCCGGGGAGCTGTTTTTT.

The rearrangement links TRBV6-5 to TRBJ1-1; unclear D gene. CDR1 MNHEY and CDR2 SVGAGI come from the germline V gene. The CDR3 has 12 residues. V was clipped by 2 bases and J by 10 bases, with 11 bases between them. CDR3 protein: CASSYKRERAFF. The CDR3 region has the DNA TGTGCCAGCAGTTACAAGAGGGAAAGAGCTTTCTTT.

A note on this clone: One end of the junction varies from germline; a read error may be responsible. The chain couples TRBV27 to TRBJ2-7, with TRBD2 matching 14 bases. CDR1 is MNHEY, CDR2 SMNVEV, per germline (reference sequence). CDR3 size: 16 residues. CDR3 coding DNA: TGTGCCAGCAGTCTATCGGGACTAGCGGGAGCATACGAGCAGTACTTC. It specifies CASSLSGLAGAYEQYF.

CDR3 sequence reads: CASSPRDRVETQYF. DNA of the CDR3: TGCGCCAGCAGCCCAAGGGACAGGGTAGAGACCCAGTACTTC. The genes are TRBV5-1 and TRBJ2-5; TRBD1 matches 9 bases. Germline V gene sequence: CDR1 SGHRS, CDR2 YFSETQ. The V gene end was trimmed by 4 bases and the J gene end by 4 bases; junction bases not matched to a gene: 5. The CDR3 spans 14 residues.

The chain has TRBV7-9 and TRBJ2-6, with D unresolved. V lost 3 bases to trimming and J lost 0 bases, with 9 bases between them. CDR3 length equals 16 residues. Germline V lookup: CDR1 SEHNR, CDR2 FQNEAQ (reference sequence). This CDR3 reads CASSFGQLSGANVLTF. The CDR3 nucleotides are TGTGCCAGCAGCTTTGGGCAGCTCTCTGGGGCCAACGTCCTGACTTTC.

The rearrangement uses TRBV27 and TRBJ1-1; perhaps TRBD1 as D (5 bases). Trimming pared 5 bases from V and 5 bases from J, leaving 18 bases between. CDR3 size: 15 residues. The germline CDR1 and CDR2 sequences are MNHEY and SMNVEV (reference sequence). This CDR3 reads CASSPHTAGGTEAFF. The CDR3 coding sequence is TGTGCCAGCAGTCCCCACACGGCCGGGGGGACTGAAGCTTTCTTT.

As DNA, the CDR3 is TGTGCCAGTAGTATCAGGGCGGGAGTTTGGGTTACCGGGGAGCTGTTTTTT. Translation gives CASSIRAGVWVTGELFF. V usage is TRBV19 and J usage is TRBJ2-2, with 7 bases lining up with TRBD2. With 3 bases clipped from V and 5 bases from J, the junction kept 12 bases outside the gene matches. The V gene's germline CDR1 is LNHDA and CDR2 SQIVND (reference sequence). The CDR3 contains 17 residues. The whole variable domain, filled in from reference TRBV19 and TRBJ2-2, reads DGGITQSPKYLFRKEGQNVTLSCEQNLNHDAMYWYRQDPGQGLRLIYYSQIVNDFQKGDIAEGYSVSREKKESFPLTVTSAQKNPTAFYLCASSIRAGVWVTGELFFGEGSRLTVL.

The chain links TRBV7-2 to TRBJ2-3, with 10 positions matching TRBD2. Germline CDR1 SGHTA, CDR2 FQGNSA. This CDR3 is built from 16 residues. V dropped 4 bases and J dropped 4; count of bases not matched to a gene: 8. CDR3 coding DNA: TGTGCCAGCAGCTCGGTAGGGACTAGCGCCGCAGATACGCAGTATTTT. Translation: CASSSVGTSAADTQYF. The full variable domain, its missing parts supplied by reference TRBV7-2 and TRBJ2-3, is GAGVSQSPSNKVTEKGKDVELRCDPISGHTALYWYRQSLGQGLEFLIYFQGNSAPDKSGLPSDRFSAERTGGSVSTLTIQRTQQEDSAVYLCASSSVGTSAADTQYFGPGTRLTVL.

This clone was seen just once. The V and J genes are TRBV4-1 and TRBJ1-2; unclear D gene. CDR1 is MGHRA, CDR2 YSYEKL, per germline. There are 14 residues in the CDR3. Between the trimmed V and J ends, which lost 4 bases and 4 bases, there was a span of 13 bases. The CDR3 nucleotides are TGCGCCAGCAGCCGCCCGCGGGGTATCTATGGCTACACCTTC. Protein sequence: CASSRPRGIYGYTF.

J is TRBJ2-1 and V is TRBV15; 9 bases fit TRBD2. Trimming removed 9 bases from V and 7 bases from J; junction bases left unmatched: 7. CDR1 and CDR2 from the germline V gene are LNHNV and YYDKDF (reference sequence). The CDR3 is 13 residues long. The CDR3 DNA sequence: TGTGCCACTCTTAGCGGGAGATGGAATGAGCAGTTCTTC. Translating gives CATLSGRWNEQFF. Full variable domain (remainder filled in from reference TRBV15 and TRBJ2-1): DAMVIQNPRYQVTQFGKPVTLSCSQTLNHNVMYWYQQKSSQAPKLLFHYYDKDFNNEADTPDNFQSRRPNTSFCFLDIRSPGLGDTAMYLCATLSGRWNEQFFGPGTRLTVL.

The rearrangement links TRBV28 to TRBJ2-1; 7 nucleotides align to TRBD1. The CDR3 is made up of 14 amino acids. CDR1 and CDR2 (germline): MDHEN, SYDVKM. Trimming cost V 6 bases and J 6 bases; bases outside gene matches: 8. The CDR3 is CASSDRAARNEQFF. CDR3 nucleotide sequence: TGTGCCAGCAGCGACAGGGCGGCCCGCAATGAGCAGTTCTTC. Supplemented by reference TRBV28 and TRBJ2-1, the full variable domain reads DVKVTQSSRYLVKRTGEKVFLECVQDMDHENMFWYRQDPGLGLRLIYFSYDVKMKEKGDIPEGYSVSREKKERFSLILESASTNQTSMYLCASSDRAARNEQFFGPGTRLTVL.

This chain uses TRBV7-9 with TRBJ1-5; D is undetermined. With 2 bases removed from V and 7 bases from J, the gap between germline ends came to 15 bases. The CDR3 consists of 15 residues. Per the germline V gene, CDR1 is SEHNR and CDR2 is FQNEAQ (reference sequence). CDR3 in amino acids: CASSLLTAVEQPQHF. The CDR3 DNA reads TGTGCCAGCAGCTTATTAACAGCGGTCGAACAGCCCCAGCATTTT.

CDR3: CASSLLGLAGGSTDTQYF. CDR3 DNA sequence: TGTGCCAGCAGTTTATTGGGACTAGCGGGGGGAAGCACAGATACGCAGTATTTT. The gene calls are TRBV27 and TRBJ2-3, with TRBD2 identical over 15 bases. Unmatched junction bases numbered 2, after V lost 1 base and J lost 0 bases. This CDR3 region has 18 residues. Germline CDR1 MNHEY, CDR2 SMNVEV (reference sequence).

This sequence joins TRBV28 and TRBJ1-2, with 10 bases fitting TRBD1. Germline V lookup: CDR1 MDHEN, CDR2 SYDVKM. The CDR3 extends over 14 amino acids. The V gene end was trimmed by 5 bases and the J gene end by 4 bases; junction bases not matched to a gene: 4. The CDR3 DNA reads TGTGCCAGCAGTCTGGGACAGGGGATCTATGGCTACACCTTC. As protein: CASSLGQGIYGYTF.

The chain has TRBV7-2 and TRBJ2-5; 8 nucleotides align to TRBD2. The end of the DNA fits TRBJ2-7 better, so the J call may be wrong. Germline lookup yields CDR1 SGHTA and CDR2 FQGNSA. The CDR3 is made up of 14 amino acids. CDR3 protein: CASSSASGFYEQYF. The CDR3, as DNA: TGTGCCAGCAGCTCGGCTAGCGGGTTCTACGAGCAGTACTTC.

The chain uses TRBV4-1 and TRBJ2-7; TRBD1 is a possible D gene (5 bases). This CDR3 has 17 residues. Between the trimmed V and J ends, which lost 0 bases and 2 bases, there was a span of 17 bases. The germline CDR1 and CDR2 sequences are MGHRA and YSYEKL. The CDR3 coding sequence is TGCGCCAGCAGCCAAGATGGGGCCAAAGGACATACCTACGAGCAGTACTTC. This sequence encodes CASSQDGAKGHTYEQYF.

V gene TRBV7-8 combines with J gene TRBJ2-7, with TRBD1 matching over 9 bases. Germline trimming cut 7 bases from V and 0 bases from J; bases unmatched to any gene: 7. The CDR3 is 15 amino acids. CDR1 and CDR2 (germline): SGHVS, FQNEAQ. This chain's CDR3 is CASTNPGQGSYEQYF. As DNA, the CDR3 is TGTGCCAGCACCAACCCGGGACAGGGCTCCTACGAGCAGTACTTC.